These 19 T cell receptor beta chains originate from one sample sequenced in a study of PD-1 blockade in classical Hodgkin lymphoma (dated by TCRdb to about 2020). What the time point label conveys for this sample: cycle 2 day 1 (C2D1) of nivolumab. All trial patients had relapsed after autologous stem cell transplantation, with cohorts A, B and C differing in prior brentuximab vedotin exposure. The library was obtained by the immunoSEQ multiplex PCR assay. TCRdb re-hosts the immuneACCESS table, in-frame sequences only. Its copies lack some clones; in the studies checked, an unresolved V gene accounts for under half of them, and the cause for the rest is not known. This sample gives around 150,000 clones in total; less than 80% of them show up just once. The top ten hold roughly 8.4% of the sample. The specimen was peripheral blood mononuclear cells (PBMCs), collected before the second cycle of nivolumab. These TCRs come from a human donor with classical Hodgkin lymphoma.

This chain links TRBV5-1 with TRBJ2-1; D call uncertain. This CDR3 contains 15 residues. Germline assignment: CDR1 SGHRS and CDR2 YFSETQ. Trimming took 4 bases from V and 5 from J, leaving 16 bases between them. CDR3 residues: CASSQTVGADNEQFF. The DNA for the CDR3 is TGCGCCAGCAGCCAAACGGTCGGCGCAGACAATGAGCAGTTCTTC.

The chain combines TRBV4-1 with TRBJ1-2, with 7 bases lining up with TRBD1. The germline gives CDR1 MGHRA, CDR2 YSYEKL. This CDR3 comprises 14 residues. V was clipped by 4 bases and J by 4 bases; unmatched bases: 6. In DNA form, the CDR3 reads TGCGCCAGCAGCCCCACGACAGGGACCTATGGCTACACCTTC. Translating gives CASSPTTGTYGYTF.

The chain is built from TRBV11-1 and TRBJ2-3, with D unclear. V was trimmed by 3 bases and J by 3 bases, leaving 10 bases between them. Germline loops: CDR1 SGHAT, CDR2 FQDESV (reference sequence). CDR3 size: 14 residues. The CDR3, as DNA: TGTGCCAGCAGCTTGAATAGGGCGACAGATACGCAGTATTTT. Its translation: CASSLNRATDTQYF. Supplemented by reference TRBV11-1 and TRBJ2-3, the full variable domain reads EAEVAQSPRYKITEKSQAVAFWCDPISGHATLYWYRQILGQGPELLVQFQDESVVDDSQLPKDRFSAERLKGVDSTLKIQPAELGDSAMYLCASSLNRATDTQYFGPGTRLTVL.

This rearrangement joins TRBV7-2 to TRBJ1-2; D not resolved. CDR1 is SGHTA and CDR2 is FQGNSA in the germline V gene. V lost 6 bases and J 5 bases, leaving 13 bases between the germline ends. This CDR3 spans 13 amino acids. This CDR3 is CASSLASGYGYTF. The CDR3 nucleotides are TGTGCCAGCAGTCTAGCATCAGGATATGGCTACACCTTC.

CDR3 sequence (DNA): TGTGCCAGCATCCGGGACAGGGTCTACGAGCAGTACTTC. Translated: CASIRDRVYEQYF. The rearrangement joins TRBV2 to TRBJ2-7; TRBD1 aligns across 9 bases. This CDR3 has 13 residues. CDR1 and CDR2 from the germline V gene are SNHLY and FYNNEI. With 7 bases clipped from V and 3 bases from J, the junction kept 4 bases outside the gene matches.

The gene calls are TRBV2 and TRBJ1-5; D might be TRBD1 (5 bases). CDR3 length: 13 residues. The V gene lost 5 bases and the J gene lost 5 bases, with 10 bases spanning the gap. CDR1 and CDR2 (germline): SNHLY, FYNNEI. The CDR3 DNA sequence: TGTGCCAGCAGTTACGACAGAGATCAGCCCCAGCATTTT. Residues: CASSYDRDQPQHF.

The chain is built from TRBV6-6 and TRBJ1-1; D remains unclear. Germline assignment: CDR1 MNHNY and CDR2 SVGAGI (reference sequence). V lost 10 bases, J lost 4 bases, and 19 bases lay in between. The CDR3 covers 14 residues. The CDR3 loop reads CATERRQAFTEAFF. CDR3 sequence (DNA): TGTGCCACCGAACGGAGGCAGGCTTTCACTGAAGCTTTCTTT.

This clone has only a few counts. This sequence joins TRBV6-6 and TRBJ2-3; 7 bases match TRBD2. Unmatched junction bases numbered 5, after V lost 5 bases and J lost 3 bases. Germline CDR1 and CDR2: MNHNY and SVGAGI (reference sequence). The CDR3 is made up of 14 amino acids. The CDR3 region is CASSHRGETDTQYF. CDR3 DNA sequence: TGTGCCAGCAGTCATCGGGGGGAAACAGATACGCAGTATTTT.

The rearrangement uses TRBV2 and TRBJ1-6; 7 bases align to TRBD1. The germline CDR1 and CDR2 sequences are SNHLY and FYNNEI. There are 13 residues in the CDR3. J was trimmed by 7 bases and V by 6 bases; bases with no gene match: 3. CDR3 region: CASRGTENSPLHF. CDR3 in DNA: TGTGCCAGCAGGGGGACAGAGAATTCACCCCTCCACTTT.

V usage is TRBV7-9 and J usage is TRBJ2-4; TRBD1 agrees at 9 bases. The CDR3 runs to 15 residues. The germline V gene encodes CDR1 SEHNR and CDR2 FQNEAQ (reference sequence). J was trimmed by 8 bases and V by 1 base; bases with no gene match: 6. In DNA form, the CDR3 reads TGTGCCAGCAGCTTAGGGGACAGGGCCCTTGACATTCAGTACTTC. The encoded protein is CASSLGDRALDIQYF.

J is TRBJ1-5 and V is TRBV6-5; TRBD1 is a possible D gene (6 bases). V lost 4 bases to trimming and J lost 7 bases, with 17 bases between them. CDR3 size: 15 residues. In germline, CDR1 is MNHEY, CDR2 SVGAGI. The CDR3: CASSSGEGGRQPQHF. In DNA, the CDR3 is TGTGCCAGCAGTTCCGGAGAGGGGGGCCGCCAGCCCCAGCATTTT.

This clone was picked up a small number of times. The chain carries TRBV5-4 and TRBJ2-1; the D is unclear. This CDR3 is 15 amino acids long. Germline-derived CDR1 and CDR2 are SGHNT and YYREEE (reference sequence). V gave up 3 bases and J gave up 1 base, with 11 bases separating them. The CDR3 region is CASSSAGVSYNEQFF. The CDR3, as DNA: TGTGCCAGCAGCTCGGCTGGGGTATCCTACAATGAGCAGTTCTTC.

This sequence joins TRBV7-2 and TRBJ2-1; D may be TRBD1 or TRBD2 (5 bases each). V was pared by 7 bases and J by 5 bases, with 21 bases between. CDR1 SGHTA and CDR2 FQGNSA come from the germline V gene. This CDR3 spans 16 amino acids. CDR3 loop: CASTSPPGTPNNEQFF. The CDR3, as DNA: TGTGCCAGCACCTCCCCGCCCGGGACCCCCAACAATGAGCAGTTCTTC.

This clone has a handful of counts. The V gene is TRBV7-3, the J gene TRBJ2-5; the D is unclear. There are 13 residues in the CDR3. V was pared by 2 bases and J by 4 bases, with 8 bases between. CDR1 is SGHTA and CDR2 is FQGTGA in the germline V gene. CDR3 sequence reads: CASSLVSGETQYF. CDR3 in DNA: TGTGCCAGCAGCTTAGTTTCGGGAGAGACCCAGTACTTC.

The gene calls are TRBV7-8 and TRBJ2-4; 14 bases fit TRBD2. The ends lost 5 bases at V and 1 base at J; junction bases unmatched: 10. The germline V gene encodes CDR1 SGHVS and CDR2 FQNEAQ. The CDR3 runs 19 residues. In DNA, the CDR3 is TGTGCCAGCAGCCCACGACTAGCGGGAGGGGATTGGGCCAAAAACATTCAGTACTTC. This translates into CASSPRLAGGDWAKNIQYF.

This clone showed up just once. The CDR3 DNA sequence: TGTGCCAGTAGCCCAAGTGGACAGAGAAGGTACAATGAGCAGTTCTTC. As protein: CASSPSGQRRYNEQFF. The chain carries TRBV19 and TRBJ2-1; tentative D call: TRBD1 (6 bases). The CDR3 contains 16 residues. Trimming removed 6 bases from V and 4 bases from J, with 19 bases in between. Germline V gene sequence: CDR1 LNHDA, CDR2 SQIVND (reference sequence).

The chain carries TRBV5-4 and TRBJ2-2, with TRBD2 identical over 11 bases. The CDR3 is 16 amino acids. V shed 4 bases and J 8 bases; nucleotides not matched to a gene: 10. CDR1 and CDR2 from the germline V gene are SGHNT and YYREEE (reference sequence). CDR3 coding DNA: TGTGCCAGCAGCGCCGGGATGATAGCGGGAGGGGGGGAGCTGTTTTTT. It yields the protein CASSAGMIAGGGELFF.

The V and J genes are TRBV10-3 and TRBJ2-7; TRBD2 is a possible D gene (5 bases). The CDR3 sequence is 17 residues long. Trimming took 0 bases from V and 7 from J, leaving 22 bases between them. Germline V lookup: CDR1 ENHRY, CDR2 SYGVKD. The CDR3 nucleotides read TGTGCCATCAGTGAGTCCCTTCTCGACTACGCCCCTCGGGAGCAGTACTTC. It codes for CAISESLLDYAPREQYF.

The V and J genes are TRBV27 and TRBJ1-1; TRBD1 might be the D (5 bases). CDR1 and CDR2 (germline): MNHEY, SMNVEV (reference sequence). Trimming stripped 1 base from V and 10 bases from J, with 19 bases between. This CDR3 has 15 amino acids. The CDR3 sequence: CASSLFDGGSERAFF. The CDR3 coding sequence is TGTGCCAGCAGTTTATTCGATGGGGGGAGCGAAAGAGCTTTCTTT.